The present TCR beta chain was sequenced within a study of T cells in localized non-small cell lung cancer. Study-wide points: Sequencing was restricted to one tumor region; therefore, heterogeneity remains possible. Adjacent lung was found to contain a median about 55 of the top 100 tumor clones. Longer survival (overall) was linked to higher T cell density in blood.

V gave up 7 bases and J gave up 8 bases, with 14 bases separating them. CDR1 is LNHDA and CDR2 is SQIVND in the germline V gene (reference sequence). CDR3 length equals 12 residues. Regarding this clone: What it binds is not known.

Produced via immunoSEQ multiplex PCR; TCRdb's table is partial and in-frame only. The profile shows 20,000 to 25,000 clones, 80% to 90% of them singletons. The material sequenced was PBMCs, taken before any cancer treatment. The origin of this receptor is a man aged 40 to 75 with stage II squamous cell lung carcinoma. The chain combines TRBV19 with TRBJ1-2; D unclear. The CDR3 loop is CASIGGRGGYTF. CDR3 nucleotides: TGTGCCAGTATCGGTGGGCGAGGAGGCTACACCTTC.